The clone carrying this T cell receptor beta chain was recorded many times. Its antigen is not identified. This entry comes from a study of T cell repertoires in cytomegalovirus infection. Whole-study context: Matching HLA type, along with CMV infection, was indicated by public TCR beta signatures. Study conclusions and caveats: The cumulative frequency of public TCR beta families distinguished individuals who carried CMV together with the relevant HLA. Dominating the ex vivo response were HLA-C-restricted CMV-specific TCR beta clonotypes.

The CDR3 consists of 14 residues. CDR1 and CDR2 (germline): SGDLS, YYNGEE. V was pared by 3 bases and J by 4 bases, with 12 bases between. TCRdb recomputed calls from the reads with MiXCR, one row per CDR3 protein. The sample records more than 150,000 distinct CDR3 sequences, 20% to 25% being singletons. Sequencing was performed on PBMCs. The chain recombines TRBV9 with TRBJ2-3; D is undetermined. This TCR came from a human donor in good health (CMV status not recorded). Some clones in this sample may be carry-over from other donors' samples. The CDR3 loop is CASSGTMTPDTQYF. The CDR3 bases are TGTGCCAGCAGCGGAACAATGACCCCAGATACGCAGTATTTT.